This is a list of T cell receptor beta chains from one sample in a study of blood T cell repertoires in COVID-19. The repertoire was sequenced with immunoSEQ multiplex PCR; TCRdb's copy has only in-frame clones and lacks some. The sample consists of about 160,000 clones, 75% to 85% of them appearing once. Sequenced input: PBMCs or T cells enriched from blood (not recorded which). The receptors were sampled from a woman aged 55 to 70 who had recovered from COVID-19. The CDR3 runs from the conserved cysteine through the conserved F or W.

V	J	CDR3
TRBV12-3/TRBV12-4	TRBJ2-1	CASTSGGANEQFF
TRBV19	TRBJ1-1	CASSPGTKNTEAFF
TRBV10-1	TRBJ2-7	CASSEQGEQYF
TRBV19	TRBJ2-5	CASSRRLAGASGQETQYF
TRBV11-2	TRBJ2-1	CASSWRQGPWGEQFF
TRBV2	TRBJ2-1	CASNRGGSYNEQFF
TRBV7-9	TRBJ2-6	CASSKSAGGSSGANVLTF
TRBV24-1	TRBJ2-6	CATSDRPGQTPGANVLTF
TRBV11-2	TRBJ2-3	CASSGETPGELTDTQYF
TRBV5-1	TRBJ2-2	CASSLSGRNNGELFF
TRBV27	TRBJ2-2	CASSLSTRWTGELFF
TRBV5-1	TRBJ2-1	CASSFPRDNGNEQFF
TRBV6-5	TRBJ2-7	CASSPTGGNEQYF
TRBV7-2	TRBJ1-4	CASSLASRIFATNEKLFF
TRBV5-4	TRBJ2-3	CASRPSGGATDTQYF
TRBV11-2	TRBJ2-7	CASSVGLAEQYF
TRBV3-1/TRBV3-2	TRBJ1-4	CASSQWQGTEKLFF
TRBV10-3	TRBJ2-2	CAISEGEGTGELFF
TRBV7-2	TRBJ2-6	CASSLGTGQGTVLTF
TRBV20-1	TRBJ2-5	CSADRGETQYF
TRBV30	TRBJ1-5	CAWSVTGVNQPQHF
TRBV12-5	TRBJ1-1	CASGHGQGGAGDTEAFF
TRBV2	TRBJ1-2	CASSEDIVYGYTF
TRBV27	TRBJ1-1	CASSLSWNTEAFF
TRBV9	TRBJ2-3	CASSGWTSPDTQYF
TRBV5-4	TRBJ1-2	CASSLIGTGYGYTF
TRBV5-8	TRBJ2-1	CASSLRTGYGNEQFF
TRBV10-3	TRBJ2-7	CAISDRVNYEQYF
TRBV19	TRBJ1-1	CASWDRGVTEAFF
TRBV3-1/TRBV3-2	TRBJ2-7	CASSQLAGGPYEQYF
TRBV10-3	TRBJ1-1	CAISEYQGLAFF
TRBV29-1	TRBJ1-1	CSVYNGTEAFF
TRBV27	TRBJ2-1	CASTSVSDEQFF
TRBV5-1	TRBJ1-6	CASSPGMGTGGSPLHF
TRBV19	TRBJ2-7	CASSPTRQGHEQYF
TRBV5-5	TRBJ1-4	CASSLVRGREKLFF
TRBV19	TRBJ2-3	CASSTLAGAPDTQYF
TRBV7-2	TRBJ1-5	CASSLGGNSQGLQHF
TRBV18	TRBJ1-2	CASSERADRGYTF
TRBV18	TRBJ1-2	CASQQTTGDYGYTF
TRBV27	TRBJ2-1	CASSSGGSSRYNEQFF
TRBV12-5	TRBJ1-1	CASSPQGHLNTEAFF
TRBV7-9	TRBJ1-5	CASSLLTGRRQPQHF
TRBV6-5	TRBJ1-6	CASSYDGGDSPLHF
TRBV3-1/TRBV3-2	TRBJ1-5	CASSQGIQGGQPQHF
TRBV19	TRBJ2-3	CASSSYESGGHTDTQYF
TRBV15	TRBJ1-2	CATSRGGGHPADGYTF
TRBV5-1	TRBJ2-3	CASSLTSTDTQYF
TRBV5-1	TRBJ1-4	CASRQFLNEKLFF
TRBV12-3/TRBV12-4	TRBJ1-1	CASSLDRGAEAFF
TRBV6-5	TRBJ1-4	CASSFGTGDNEKLFF
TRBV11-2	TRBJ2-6	CASSGASGANVLTF
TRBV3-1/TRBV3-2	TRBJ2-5	CASSPTSGEETQYF
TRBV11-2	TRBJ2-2	CASSLDRVLDGGELFF
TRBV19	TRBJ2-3	CASSTVAGGADTQYF
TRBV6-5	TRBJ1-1	CASSYQTGPREAFF
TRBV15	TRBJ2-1	CATSTSGGYEQFF